This T cell receptor beta chain emerged from a study of memory CD4+ T cells and cytomegalovirus serostatus. With 6 bases removed from V and 1 base from J, the gap between germline ends came to 18 bases. This CDR3 region has 16 residues. Germline-derived CDR1 and CDR2 are SGHDN and FVKESK. Single viable CD3+CD4+CD8-CD45RO+ cells were sorted as the memory CD4+ T cells. Some clones are missing from TCRdb's copy, which holds only in-frame ones; the method was immunoSEQ multiplex PCR. Among approximately 46,000 clones listed, around four fifths were seen once. This TCR was sampled from an adult in good health and CMV-seronegative. This chain joins TRBV14 and TRBJ2-5; D possibly corresponds to TRBD2 (7 bases). Sequencing input: memory CD4+ T cells from blood. DNA for the CDR3: TGTGCCAGCAGTCATAGGACCCGGGGGGCCCAAGAGACCCAGTACTTC. Its protein product is CASSHRTRGAQETQYF.